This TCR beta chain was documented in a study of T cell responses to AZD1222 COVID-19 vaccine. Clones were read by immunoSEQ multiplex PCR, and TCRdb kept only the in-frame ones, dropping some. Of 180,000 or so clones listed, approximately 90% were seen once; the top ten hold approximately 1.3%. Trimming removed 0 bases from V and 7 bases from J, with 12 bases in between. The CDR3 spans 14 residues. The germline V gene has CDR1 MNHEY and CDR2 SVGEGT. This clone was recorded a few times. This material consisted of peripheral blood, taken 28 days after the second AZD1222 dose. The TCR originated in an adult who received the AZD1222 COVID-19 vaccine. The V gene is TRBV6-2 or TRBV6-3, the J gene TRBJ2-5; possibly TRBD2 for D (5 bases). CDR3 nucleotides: TGTGCCAGCAGTTACTCGGAGGTCCACCCGACCCAGTACTTC. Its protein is CASSYSEVHPTQYF.